What follows describes a single TCR beta chain. This clonotype was seen a few times. Its antigen is still unknown. The sample holds no much larger clone one base away, and base qualities are not on file. Receptor amplification or capture employed PCR. DNA from cultured CD4+ T cells was subjected to TCR sequencing with the Oncomine TCR Beta short-read assay at the Johns Hopkins FTIC core. The QIAamp micro DNA kit was used to extract genomic DNA from the cultured CD4+ T cells. Oncomine TCR Beta libraries from cultured CD4+ T cells were pooled with unique dual indexes and sequenced on an Illumina iSeq 100. The paper's data handling went like this. Non-productive sequences were removed, and CDR3s that did not start with C, did not end with F or W, or were shorter than 7 amino acids were discarded. The MANAFEST web application identified antigen-specific clonotypes by comparing peptide-stimulated wells against reference wells and other culture wells. Positive clones required FDR below 0.05, an odds ratio above 5, and productive frequency above 0.1% in at least two of three replicate wells. A clonotype was classed as cross-reactive if the clonotype showed significant expansion both in SARS-CoV-2 spike wells and in at least one common cold coronavirus spike condition. Levenshtein distances (stringdist) and unrooted phylogenetic trees (ape) in R version 3.6.1 were used to assess CDR3 homology. TCRdb applied fastp at Q25 and MiXCR to the public reads, then kept only in-frame beta chains. All rows with the same CDR3 protein become a single entry with the most common DNA and genes. In this record, the V and J calls reflect TCRdb's handling and not the investigators' own analysis. This sample has about 10,000 distinct CDR3 sequences in its table, and around 58% of those were observed once. 25% to 35% of the sample rests with the top ten.

From V the trimming removes 6 bases and from J it removes 4 bases, while the gene matches leave 8 bases of the junction unaccounted for. The germline V gene (reference sequence) supplies CDR1 SEHNR and CDR2 FQNEAQ. The CDR3 has 16 amino acids, counting the end cysteine and phenylalanine. Just the 48-base CDR3 DNA is kept, in frame starting at base 1. The sample is drawn from a study of vaccination and CD4 T cells after COVID-19 (dated by TCRdb to between 2021 and 2022). About the investigation overall: Convalescent patients had a positive SARS-CoV-2 result on nasal swab PCR, and of these patients, under ten had mild disease and one had severe disease. In the convalescent cohort there were six males and four females, among whom were two Hispanic individuals, seven Caucasians, two Asians and one multiracial person. Overlapping spike peptide pools from SARS-CoV-2 and from the common cold coronaviruses HCoV-NL63, HCoV-OC43 and HCoV-229E were used as culture stimuli. Participants got two doses of the Pfizer-BioNTech BNT162b2 vaccine (n=8) or two doses of the Moderna mRNA-1273 vaccine (n=2). Post-COVID blood samples were collected from convalescent patients a median of roughly 100 days after diagnosis, with a range of about 30 to 161 days. In nine to eleven COVID-19 convalescent patients and a few infection-naive healthy vaccine recipients, researchers compared the spike-specific CD4+ TCR repertoire from before mRNA vaccination with the repertoire from after. The time from the second vaccine dose to post-vaccine blood sampling had a median of around 72 days and ranged from roughly 13 to 241 days. Control cultures used a CEFX viral epitope pool as positive control, an HIV-1 Nef peptide pool as negative control, or no peptide. What the authors observed across the whole study: Among convalescent patients, a median about 90% of the SARS-CoV-2-reactive clones seen after vaccination appeared only after vaccination, which suggests priming specific to the vaccine. Although the median number of SARS-CoV-2-reactive clonotypes went up from around 19 after infection to about 38 after vaccination, the increase was not significant. In convalescent patients, nearly all vaccine-specific clones (304 of 307) were found to be mono-reactive for SARS-CoV-2 spike rather than cross-reactive with common cold coronaviruses. The number of convalescent patients in the study was relatively small, and the study did not examine early timepoints following natural infection.

The treatment or condition label corresponds to: approximately 10-day PBMC culture with coronavirus spike peptide pools or control peptides (ViraFEST assay). The study used the ViraFEST assay, which expanded antigen-specific T cells with peptide pools and then identified expanded clonotypes by TCR sequencing. The convalescent patients' positive SARS-CoV-2 PCR tests fell between March and December 2020, which was before the Alpha, Beta and Delta variants emerged in the United States. Each well held around 2.1 million PBMCs cultured with 9 to 10 ug/ml peptide pools in IMDM containing around 4.5% human AB serum and approximately 10 IU/ml IL-2. Half of the culture medium was replaced with fresh IL-2-containing medium on days 3 and 7. CD4+ T cells were isolated after around 9 days of culture through negative selection using the EasySep CD4+ T cell isolation kit. Ficoll-Paque Plus gradient centrifugation was used to isolate PBMCs from whole blood, and the isolated PBMCs were then either used fresh or cryopreserved at -140C. Culture conditions were generally each tested in triplicate wells.

The sequence came from a human donor who had recovered from COVID-19. The V and J genes are TRBV7-9 and TRBJ1-6; 8 junctional bases match TRBD1. Sequencing was done on a sample of CD4+ T cells from blood, cultured in vitro. Here the CDR3 is given as CASSSLWTGYNSPLHF. DNA sequence: TGTGCCAGCAGTTCTCTCTGGACAGGGTATAATTCACCCCTCCACTTT.